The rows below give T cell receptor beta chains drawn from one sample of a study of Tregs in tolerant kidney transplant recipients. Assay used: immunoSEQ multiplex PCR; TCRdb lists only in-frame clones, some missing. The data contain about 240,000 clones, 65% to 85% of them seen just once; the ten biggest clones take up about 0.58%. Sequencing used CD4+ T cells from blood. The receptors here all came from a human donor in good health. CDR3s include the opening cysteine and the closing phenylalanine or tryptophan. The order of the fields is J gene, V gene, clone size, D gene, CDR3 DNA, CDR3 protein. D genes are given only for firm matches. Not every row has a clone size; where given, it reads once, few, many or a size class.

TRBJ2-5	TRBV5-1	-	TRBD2	TGCGCCAGCAGCTTGGCGGTACTAGCGGGGACTGGGGAGACCCAGTACTTC	CASSLAVLAGTGETQYF
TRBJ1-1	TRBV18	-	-	TGTGCCAGCTCACCACCTGGGACATTTGAAGCTTTCTTT	CASSPPGTFEAFF
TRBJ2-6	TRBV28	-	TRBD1	TGTGCCAGCTCATCGGAGGCAGGGGGCTCTGGGGCCAACGTCCTGACTTTC	CASSSEAGGSGANVLTF
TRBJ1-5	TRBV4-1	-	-	TGCGCCAGCAGCCAAGGAGACTGGACACCCAATCAGCCCCAGCATTTT	CASSQGDWTPNQPQHF
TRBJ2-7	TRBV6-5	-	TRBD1	TGTGCCAGCAGTTCCACCCTAAACAGGGGGCAGTACTTC	CASSSTLNRGQYF
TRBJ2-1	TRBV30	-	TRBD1	TGTGCCTGGAGTGTTCTGGACAGGGACTACAATGAGCAGTTCTTC	CAWSVLDRDYNEQFF
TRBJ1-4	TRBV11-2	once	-	TGTGCCAGCAGCTTACGGGGAACTAATGAAAAACTGTTTTTT	CASSLRGTNEKLFF
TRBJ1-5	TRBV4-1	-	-	TGCGCCAGCACCGACAGGTTCGGCAATCAGCCCCAGCATTTT	CASTDRFGNQPQHF
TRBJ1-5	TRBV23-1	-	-	TGCGCCAGCAGTCAAGGATGTGACAATCAGCCCCAGCATTTT	CASSQGCDNQPQHF
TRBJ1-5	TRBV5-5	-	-	TGTGCCAGCAGCTTGGTGTCAGCCGAGAGGCCCCAGCATTTT	CASSLVSAERPQHF
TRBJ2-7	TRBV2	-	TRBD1	TGTGCCAGCAGTCGGATCGGGACAGGGGAACACGAGCAGTACTTC	CASSRIGTGEHEQYF
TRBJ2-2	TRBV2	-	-	TGTGCCAGCAGTGTTAGACAGGTACACACCGGGGAGCTGTTTTTT	CASSVRQVHTGELFF
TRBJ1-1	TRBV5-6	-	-	TGTGCCAGCAGCACCGGGCTAGGGGACACTGAAGCTTTCTTT	CASSTGLGDTEAFF
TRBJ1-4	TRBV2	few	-	TGTGCCAGCGGGGGAAATCAACTGTTTTTT	CASGGNQLFF
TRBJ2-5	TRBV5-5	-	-	TGTGCCAGCAGCGTCGGACTGGGGATTGAAGAGACCCAGTACTTC	CASSVGLGIEETQYF
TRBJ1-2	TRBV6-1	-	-	TGTGCCAGCAGTGAGCGGCTCTATGGCTACACCTTC	CASSERLYGYTF
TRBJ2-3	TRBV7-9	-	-	TGTGCCAGCAGCTTCTCAGTCCGTGGAGATACGCAGTATTTT	CASSFSVRGDTQYF
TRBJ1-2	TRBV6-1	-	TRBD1	TGTGCCAGCAGTACCCGGGACAGGGATCACTATGGCTACACCTTC	CASSTRDRDHYGYTF
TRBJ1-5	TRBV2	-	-	TGTGCCAGCTTCTGGGACCAGCCCCAGCATTTT	CASFWDQPQHF
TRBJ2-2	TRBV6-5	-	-	TGTGCCAGCAGTTACTATCGTCACGCGAACACCGGGGAGCTGTTTTTT	CASSYYRHANTGELFF
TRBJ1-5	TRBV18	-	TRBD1	TGTGCCAGCTCACGACAGGGTTCTTGGAGCAATCAGCCCCAGCATTTT	CASSRQGSWSNQPQHF
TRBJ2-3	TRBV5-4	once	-	TGTGCCAGCAGCCCCCGACAGGACTTCCACACAGATACGCAGTATTTT	CASSPRQDFHTDTQYF
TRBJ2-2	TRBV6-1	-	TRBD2	TGTGCCAGCAGAAGTCTAGCGGGGGTCGGCGGGGAGCTGTTTTTT	CASRSLAGVGGELFF
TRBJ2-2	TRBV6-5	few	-	TGTGCCAGCAGTTACCAACTGACCGGGGAGCTGTTTTTT	CASSYQLTGELFF
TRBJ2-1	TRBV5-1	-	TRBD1	TGCGCCAGCAGCTTGGGACAGGGGGGCTACAATGAGCAGTTCTTC	CASSLGQGGYNEQFF
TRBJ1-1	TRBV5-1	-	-	TGCGCCAGCAGCTTGGATCCGAACACTGAAGCTTTCTTT	CASSLDPNTEAFF
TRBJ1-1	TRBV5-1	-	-	TGCGCCAGCAGACGGACGGCCACTGAAGCTTTCTTT	CASRRTATEAFF
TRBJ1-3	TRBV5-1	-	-	TGCGCCAGCAGCCCCGGACACCGCTCTGGAAACACCATATATTTT	CASSPGHRSGNTIYF
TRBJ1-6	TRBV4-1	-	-	TGCGCCAGCAGCCGTACAACAGGTTTCAGTTCACCCCTCCACTTT	CASSRTTGFSSPLHF
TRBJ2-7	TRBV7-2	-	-	TGTGCCAGCAGCGCCCTGGCGGGGGCCTCCTACGAGCAGTACTTC	CASSALAGASYEQYF
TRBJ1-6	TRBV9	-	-	TGTGCCAGCAGCATCTTGGACACGAAAAATTCACCCCTCCACTTT	CASSILDTKNSPLHF
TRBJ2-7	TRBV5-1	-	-	TGCGCCAGCAGCTTGGTCGCAGGTGGCGAGCAGTACTTC	CASSLVAGGEQYF
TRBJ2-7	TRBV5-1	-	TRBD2	TGCGCCAGCAGCTTAGGGACTAGCGGGGGAGCCTACGAGCAGTACTTC	CASSLGTSGGAYEQYF
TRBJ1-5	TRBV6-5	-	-	TGTGCCAGCACCCGGGCGGGGGGCGCAGGGCAGCCCCAGCATTTT	CASTRAGGAGQPQHF
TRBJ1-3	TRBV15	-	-	TGTGCCACCAGCAGAGATGGAAACACCATATATTTT	CATSRDGNTIYF
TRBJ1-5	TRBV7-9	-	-	TGTGCCAGCAGCTTAGAAGGACAGCCCCAGCATTTT	CASSLEGQPQHF
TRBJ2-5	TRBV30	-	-	TGTGCCTACAGGGTTAAGACCCAGTACTTC	CAYRVKTQYF
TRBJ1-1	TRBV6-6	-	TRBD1	TGTGCCAGCAGACCGACAGGGACCGTGAACACTGAAGCTTTCTTT	CASRPTGTVNTEAFF
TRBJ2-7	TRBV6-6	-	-	TGTGCCAGCAGTTACTCGAGGCAGGTTAATGAGCAGTACTTC	CASSYSRQVNEQYF
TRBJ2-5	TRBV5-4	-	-	TGTGCCAGCAGCGGCGCCTGGGGGACACAAGAGACCCAGTACTTC	CASSGAWGTQETQYF
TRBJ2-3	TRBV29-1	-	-	TGCAGCGTTGAAGCAGGGGTTCGCACAGATACGCAGTATTTT	CSVEAGVRTDTQYF
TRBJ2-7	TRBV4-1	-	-	TGTGCCAGCAGCCAACCTCAGGGATTCCCCTACGAGCAGTACTTC	CASSQPQGFPYEQYF
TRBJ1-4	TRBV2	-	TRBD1	TGTGCCAGCAGCCAAGACAGGGGCAGGGGTGAAAAACTGTTTTTT	CASSQDRGRGEKLFF
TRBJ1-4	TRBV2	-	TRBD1	TGTGCCACCCAGGCCATGACAGGGGGAGGTGAAAAACTGTTTTTT	CATQAMTGGGEKLFF
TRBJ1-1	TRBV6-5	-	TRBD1	TGTGCCAGCAGCCAAAATAAGGGGGCTGGAGGGGAAGCTTTCTTT	CASSQNKGAGGEAFF
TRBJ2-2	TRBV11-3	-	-	TGTGCCAGCAGCTTAGAGACTGGCAACACCGGGGAGCTGTTTTTT	CASSLETGNTGELFF
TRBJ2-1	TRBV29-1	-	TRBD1	TGCAGCTGCTCGGGACAGTACAATGAGCAGTTCTTC	CSCSGQYNEQFF
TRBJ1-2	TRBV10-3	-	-	TGTGCCATCAGTGTAGGGACCAACTATGGCTACACCTTC	CAISVGTNYGYTF
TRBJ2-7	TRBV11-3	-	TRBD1	TGTGCCAGCAGTCGGGACAGGGGGCAGTCCTACGAGCAGTACTTC	CASSRDRGQSYEQYF
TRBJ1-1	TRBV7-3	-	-	TGTGCCAGCAGCTTAACCTGGAACACTGAAGCTTTCTTT	CASSLTWNTEAFF
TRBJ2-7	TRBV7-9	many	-	TGTGCCAGCAGCTTAGCGTGGGCCGAGCAGTACTTC	CASSLAWAEQYF
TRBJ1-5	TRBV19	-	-	TGTGCCAGTAGTACCCCCAGAGGGATTCGAATAGGAAATCAGCCCCAGCATTTT	CASSTPRGIRIGNQPQHF
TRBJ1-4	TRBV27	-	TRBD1	TGTGCCAGCAGTTTACGGGACAGCTATAATGAAAAACTGTTTTTT	CASSLRDSYNEKLFF
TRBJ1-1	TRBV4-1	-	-	TGCGCCAGCAGCCACCCCCCTAGGTGGGAGGTGAACACTGAAGCTTTCTTT	CASSHPPRWEVNTEAFF